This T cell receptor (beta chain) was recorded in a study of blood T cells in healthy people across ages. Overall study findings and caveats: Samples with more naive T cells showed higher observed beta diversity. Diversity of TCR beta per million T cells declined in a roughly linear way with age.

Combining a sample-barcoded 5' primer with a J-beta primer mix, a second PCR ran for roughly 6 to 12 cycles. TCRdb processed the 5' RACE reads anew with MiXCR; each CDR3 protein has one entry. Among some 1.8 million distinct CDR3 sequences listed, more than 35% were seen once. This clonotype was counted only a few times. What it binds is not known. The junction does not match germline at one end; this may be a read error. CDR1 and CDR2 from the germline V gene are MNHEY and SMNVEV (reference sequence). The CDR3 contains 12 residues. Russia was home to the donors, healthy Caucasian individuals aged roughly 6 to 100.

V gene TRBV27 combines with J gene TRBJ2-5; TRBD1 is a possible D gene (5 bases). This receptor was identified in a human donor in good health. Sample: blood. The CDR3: CVSSSTGETQYF. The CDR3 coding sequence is TGTGTCAGCAGTTCAACAGGAGAGACCCAGTACTTC.